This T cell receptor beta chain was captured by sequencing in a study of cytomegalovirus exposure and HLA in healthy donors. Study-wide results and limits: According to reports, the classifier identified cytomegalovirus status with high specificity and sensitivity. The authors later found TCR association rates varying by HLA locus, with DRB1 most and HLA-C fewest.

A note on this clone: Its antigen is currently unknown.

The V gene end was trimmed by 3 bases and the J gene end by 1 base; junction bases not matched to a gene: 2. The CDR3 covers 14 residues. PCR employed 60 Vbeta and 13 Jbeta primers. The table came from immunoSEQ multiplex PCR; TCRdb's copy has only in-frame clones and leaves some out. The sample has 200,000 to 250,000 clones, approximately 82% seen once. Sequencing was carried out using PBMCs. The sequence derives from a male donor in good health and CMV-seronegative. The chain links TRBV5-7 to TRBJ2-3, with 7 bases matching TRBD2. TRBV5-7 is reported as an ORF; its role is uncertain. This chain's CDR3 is CASSWGLRTDTQYF. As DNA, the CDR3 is TGTGCCAGCAGCTGGGGACTACGCACAGATACGCAGTATTTT.